A selection of T cell receptor beta chains follows, all from one sample in a study of identical twins. TCRdb called the 5' RACE reads again in MiXCR, with one record for every CDR3 protein. The data hold roughly 290,000 distinct CDR3 sequences, with under 9.5% observed a single time. In addition, the sample was reused for a study of yellow fever vaccine responses in identical twins.

The sequenced material came from memory (CD45RO+) T cells sorted from blood. These TCRs come from a woman between 18 and 29 years old in good health. Each CDR3 is given with its conserved first and last residue. D genes are given only for firm matches. Clone sizes are given selectively: once, few, many, or a class where the clone is expanded.

j_call d_call v_call clone_size cdr3_aa cdr3_nt
TRBJ2-1 - TRBV6-4 few CASSLREGEYNEQFF TGTGCCAGCAGCCTACGGGAAGGGGAGTACAATGAGCAGTTCTTC
TRBJ2-1 - TRBV12-3/TRBV12-4 many CASSSWDEQFF TGTGCCAGCAGCTCCTGGGATGAGCAGTTCTTC
TRBJ2-1 TRBD2 TRBV25-1 few CASSVSGDYNEQFF TGTGCCAGCAGTGTTAGCGGGGACTACAATGAGCAGTTCTTC
TRBJ1-2 - TRBV7-8 many CASSSTSPSYDYGYTF TGTGCCAGCAGCTCCACCAGTCCGAGTTATGACTATGGCTACACCTTC
TRBJ2-1 TRBD1 TRBV7-8 many CASSLLDRGNYNEQFF TGTGCCAGCAGCTTACTGGACAGGGGAAACTACAATGAGCAGTTCTTC
TRBJ2-7 - TRBV5-1 few CASSNTGASYEQYF TGCGCCAGCAGCAACACGGGTGCGTCCTACGAGCAGTACTTC
TRBJ2-1 TRBD1 TRBV28 - CASSRPTGYNEQFF TGTGCCAGCAGCCGCCCGACAGGGTACAATGAGCAGTTCTTC
TRBJ2-5 - TRBV6-1 - CASSELEPRKRTQYF TGTGCCAGCAGTGAATTAGAACCGCGGAAACGGACCCAGTACTTC
TRBJ2-2 - TRBV18 - CASSQLGGDGELFF TGTGCCAGCTCACAACTTGGAGGGGACGGGGAGCTGTTTTTT
TRBJ1-4 - TRBV29-1 few CSVGDEKLFF TGCAGCGTTGGGGATGAAAAACTGTTTTTT
TRBJ2-3 - TRBV7-8 few CASTYQVASVSSTDTQYF TGTGCCAGCACCTACCAAGTGGCTAGCGTCTCTAGCACAGATACGCAGTATTTT
TRBJ1-1 TRBD1 TRBV6-1 - CASRPDRGSTEAFF TGTGCCAGCAGACCAGACAGGGGAAGTACTGAAGCTTTCTTT
TRBJ2-3 - TRBV5-1 many CASSLLGIEDTQYF TGCGCCAGCAGCTTGTTAGGGATCGAAGATACGCAGTATTTT
TRBJ1-1 - TRBV11-2 many CASSQGPGFTEAFF TGTGCCAGCAGCCAGGGACCCGGGTTCACTGAAGCTTTCTTT
TRBJ2-1 - TRBV7-9 many CASSISEVGGNEQFF TGTGCCAGCAGCATCTCGGAGGTGGGTGGAAATGAGCAGTTCTTC
TRBJ1-5 TRBD1 TRBV20-1 few CSADGQDQPQHF TGCAGTGCCGACGGACAGGATCAGCCCCAGCATTTT
TRBJ2-2 TRBD2 TRBV2 - CTCSLTSGGPRDTGELFF TGTACCTGCAGTCTGACTAGCGGGGGGCCGAGGGACACCGGGGAGCTGTTTTTT
TRBJ1-1 - TRBV7-9 many CASSLETDEAFF TGTGCCAGCAGCTTAGAGACCGATGAAGCTTTCTTT
TRBJ2-3 TRBD1 TRBV5-8 - CAMSPIRGPDTQYF TGTGCCATGAGCCCCATAAGGGGGCCAGATACGCAGTATTTT
TRBJ1-6 - TRBV12-3/TRBV12-4 many CASSHGGTPLHF TGTGCCAGCAGCCACGGGGGGACACCCCTCCACTTT
TRBJ2-3 TRBD1 TRBV12-3/TRBV12-4 many CASTTGQGFFGTDTQYF TGTGCCAGCACTACGGGACAGGGGTTCTTCGGCACAGATACGCAGTATTTT
TRBJ2-7 TRBD2 TRBV6-4 many CASSELAGAMYEQYF TGTGCCAGCAGTGAATTAGCGGGAGCGATGTACGAGCAGTACTTC
TRBJ2-1 - TRBV5-5 many CASSLGNNEQFF TGTGCCAGCAGCTTGGGAAACAATGAGCAGTTCTTC
TRBJ2-3 TRBD2 TRBV20-1 many CSAPRSGRTDTQYF TGCAGTGCACCTCGTAGCGGGAGGACAGATACGCAGTATTTT